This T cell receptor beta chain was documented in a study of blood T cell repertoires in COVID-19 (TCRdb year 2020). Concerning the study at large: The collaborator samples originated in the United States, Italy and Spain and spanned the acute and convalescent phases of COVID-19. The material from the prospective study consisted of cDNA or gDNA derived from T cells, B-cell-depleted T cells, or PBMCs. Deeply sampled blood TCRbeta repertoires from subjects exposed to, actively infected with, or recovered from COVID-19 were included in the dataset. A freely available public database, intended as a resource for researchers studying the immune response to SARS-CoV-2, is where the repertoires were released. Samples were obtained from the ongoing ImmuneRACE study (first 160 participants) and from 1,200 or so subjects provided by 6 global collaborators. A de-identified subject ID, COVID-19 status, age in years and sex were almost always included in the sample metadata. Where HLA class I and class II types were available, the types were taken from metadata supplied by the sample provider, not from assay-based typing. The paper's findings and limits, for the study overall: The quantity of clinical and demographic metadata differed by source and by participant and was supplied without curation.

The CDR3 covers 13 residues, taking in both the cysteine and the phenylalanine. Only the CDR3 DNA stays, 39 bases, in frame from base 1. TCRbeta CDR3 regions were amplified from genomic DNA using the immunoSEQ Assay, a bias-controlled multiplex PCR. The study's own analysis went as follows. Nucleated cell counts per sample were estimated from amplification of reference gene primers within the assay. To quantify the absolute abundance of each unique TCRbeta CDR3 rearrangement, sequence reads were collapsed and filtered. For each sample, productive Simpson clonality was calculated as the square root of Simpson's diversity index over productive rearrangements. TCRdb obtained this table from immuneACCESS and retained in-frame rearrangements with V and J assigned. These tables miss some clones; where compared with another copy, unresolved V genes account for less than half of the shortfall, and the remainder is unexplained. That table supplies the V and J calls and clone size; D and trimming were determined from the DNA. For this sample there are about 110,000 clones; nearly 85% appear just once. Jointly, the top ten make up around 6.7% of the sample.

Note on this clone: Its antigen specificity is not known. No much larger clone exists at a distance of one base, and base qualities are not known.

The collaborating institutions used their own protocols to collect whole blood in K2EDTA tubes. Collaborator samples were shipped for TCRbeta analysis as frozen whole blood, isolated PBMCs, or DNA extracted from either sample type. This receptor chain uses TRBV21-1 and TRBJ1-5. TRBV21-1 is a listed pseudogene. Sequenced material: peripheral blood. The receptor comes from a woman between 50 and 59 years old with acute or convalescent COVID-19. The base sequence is TGTGCCATTCCGAAAACCGGGAATCAGCCCCAGCATTTT. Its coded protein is CAIPKTGNQPQHF.